These 5 T cell receptor beta chains were all obtained from the same sample, sequenced in a study of memory CD4+ T cells and cytomegalovirus serostatus. Assay used: immunoSEQ multiplex PCR; TCRdb lists only in-frame clones, some missing. The top ten hold roughly 0.8% of the sample, which has fewer than 40,000 clones, 78% seen once. Single viable CD3+CD4+CD8-CD45RO+ cells were sorted as the memory CD4+ T cells. The sample was memory CD4+ T cells from blood. These receptors all stem from an adult in good health and CMV-seronegative.

This clone was recorded only once. This chain links TRBV18 with TRBJ1-6; D is possibly TRBD1 (6 bases). The CDR3 extends over 16 amino acids. Looked up from germline, CDR1 is KGHSH and CDR2 is LQKENI. V gave up 3 bases and J gave up 9 bases, with 18 bases separating them. The CDR3 sequence: CASSPRGAGDLSPLHF. The CDR3 DNA is TGTGCCAGCTCACCCCGTGGCGCAGGGGATCTTTCACCCCTCCACTTT. Variable domain in full (rest from reference TRBV18 and TRBJ1-6): NAGVMQNPRHLVRRRGQEARLRCSPMKGHSHVYWYRQLPEEGLKFMVYLQKENIIDESGMPKERFSAEFPKEGPSILRIQQVVRGDSAAYFCASSPRGAGDLSPLHFGNGTRLTVT.

The gene calls are TRBV27 and TRBJ1-6; D is unresolved. The germline V and J ends were trimmed by 0 bases and 3 bases, with 12 bases remaining between them. The CDR3 contains 17 residues. Germline CDR1 is MNHEY and CDR2 is SMNVEV (reference sequence). The CDR3 region is CASSLSGPPVYNSPLHF. CDR3 bases: TGTGCCAGCAGTTTATCCGGACCACCAGTCTATAATTCACCCCTCCACTTT.

V gene TRBV30 combines with J gene TRBJ1-6; no clear D gene. The CDR3 contains 15 residues. The ends were cut back, 0 bases at V and 5 bases at J, with 11 bases in the middle. CDR1 and CDR2 from the germline V gene are GTSNPN and SVGIG (reference sequence). For the CDR3, the DNA is TGTGCCTGGAGTGTAAGCAGTCGAGATAATTCACCCCTCCACTTT. Its protein is CAWSVSSRDNSPLHF.

The genes are TRBV7-9 and TRBJ1-4; tentatively, D is TRBD1 (6 bases). This CDR3 spans 17 amino acids. Deletions cut 1 base from V and 0 bases from J, with 12 bases between. CDR1 and CDR2 (germline): SEHNR, FQNEAQ (reference sequence). CDR3 nucleotides: TGTGCCAGCAGCTTAGGGCAGGGGCGCCCAACTAATGAAAAACTGTTTTTT. Translation: CASSLGQGRPTNEKLFF.

The rearrangement links TRBV20-1 to TRBJ1-1; no firm D call. The CDR3 contains 11 residues. The germline V gene encodes CDR1 DFQATT and CDR2 SNEGSKA (reference sequence). V was pared by 7 bases and J by 3 bases, with 9 bases between. CDR3 nucleotide sequence: TGCAGTGTTCAGGAGTACACTGAAGCTTTCTTT. It yields the protein CSVQEYTEAFF.